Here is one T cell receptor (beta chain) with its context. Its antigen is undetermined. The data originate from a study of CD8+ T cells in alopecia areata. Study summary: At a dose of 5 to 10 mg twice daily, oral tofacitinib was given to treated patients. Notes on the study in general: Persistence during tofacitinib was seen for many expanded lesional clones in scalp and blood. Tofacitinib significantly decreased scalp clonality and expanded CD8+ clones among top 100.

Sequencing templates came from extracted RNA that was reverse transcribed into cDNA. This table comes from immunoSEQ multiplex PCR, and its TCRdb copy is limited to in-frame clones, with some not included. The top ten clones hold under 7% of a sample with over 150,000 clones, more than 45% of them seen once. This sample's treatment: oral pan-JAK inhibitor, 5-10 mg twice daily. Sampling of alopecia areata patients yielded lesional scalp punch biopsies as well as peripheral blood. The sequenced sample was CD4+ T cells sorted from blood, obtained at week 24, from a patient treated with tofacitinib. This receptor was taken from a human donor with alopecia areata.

The CDR3 DNA follows: TGTGCTAGTGCGCAGCGGGGGGGCGATGAGACCCAGTACTTC. It codes for CASAQRGGDETQYF. This sequence joins TRBV12-5 and TRBJ2-5; TRBD2 agrees at 10 bases. V gave up 7 bases and J gave up 5 bases; unmatched junction bases: 7. The CDR3 is 14 amino acids. Germline CDR1 is LGHNT and CDR2 is FRNRAP.